What follows is one TCR beta chain and its context. The CDR3 has 14 residues. Germline V gene sequence: CDR1 GTSNPN, CDR2 SVGIG (reference sequence). The V end was cut by 0 bases, the J end by 8 bases, with 16 bases between. Methods used by the authors: Estimation of nucleated cell counts was performed using reference gene primer amplification. Only in-frame clones appear in the TCRdb table, and some are missing; sequencing was by immunoSEQ multiplex PCR. That table furnishes V, J and clone size, whereas the DNA furnished D and trimming. Here the sample spans about 400,000 clones, 88% being singletons. This sample was taken from a study of blood T cell repertoires in COVID-19. Study-wide context: Researchers got acute and convalescent COVID-19 samples from the United States, Italy and Spain.

Cohort assignment relied on participant-reported clinical history. Sequences were obtained from PBMCs or T cells enriched from blood (not recorded which). This receptor was identified in a woman between 40 and 55 years old with acute COVID-19. The rearrangement joins TRBV30 to TRBJ1-1; D is possibly TRBD1 (6 bases). The CDR3 sequence is CAWSVDRTVREAFF. CDR3 in DNA: TGTGCCTGGAGTGTAGACAGGACGGTGCGGGAAGCTTTCTTT.